This TCR beta chain is from a study of blood T cell repertoires in COVID-19 (dated by TCRdb to 2020 to 2022). At the level of the whole study: Collaborator samples came from the United States, Italy and Spain and covered acute and convalescent phases of COVID-19. The material from the prospective study consisted of cDNA or gDNA derived from T cells, B-cell-depleted T cells, or PBMCs. Deeply sampled blood TCRbeta repertoires from subjects exposed to, actively infected with, or recovered from COVID-19 were included in the dataset. A freely available public database, intended as a resource for researchers studying the immune response to SARS-CoV-2, is where the repertoires were released. Samples came from the ongoing ImmuneRACE study (first 160 participants) plus 1,254 subjects from 6 global collaborators. A de-identified subject ID, COVID-19 status, age in years and sex were almost always included in the sample metadata. Where HLA class I and class II types were available, the types were taken from metadata supplied by the sample provider, not from assay-based typing. The investigation overall reported the following: The amount of clinical and demographic metadata varied by source and participant and was provided uncurated.

Details on this clone: Its target antigen remains unknown. Base qualities are not at hand, and no much larger clone is one base apart.

The immunoSEQ Assay, a bias-controlled multiplex PCR, was used to amplify TCRbeta CDR3 regions from genomic DNA. The published analysis was carried out like this. The number of nucleated cells in each sample was estimated by amplification of reference gene primers within the assay. To quantify the absolute abundance of each unique TCRbeta CDR3 rearrangement, sequence reads were collapsed and filtered. For each sample, productive Simpson clonality was calculated as the square root of Simpson's diversity index over productive rearrangements. TCRdb obtained this table from immuneACCESS and retained in-frame rearrangements with V and J assigned. These tables miss some clones; where compared with another copy, unresolved V genes account for less than half of the shortfall, and the remainder is unexplained. V and J calls and clone size are given by that table; D and trimming were obtained from the DNA. The sample data list more than 80,000 clones, and around 86% of these were observed just once. About 8% of the sample is in the top ten clones.

Reading from cysteine to phenylalanine, the CDR3 counts 15 amino acids. Just the 45-base CDR3 DNA is kept, in frame starting at base 1. Clipping removes 3 bases from V and 0 bases from J, with 5 as the unmatched junction base count. CDR1 and CDR2 (SGHVS, FQNEAQ) derive from the germline V gene. Collaborating institutions collected whole blood in K2EDTA tubes following their own protocols. Collaborator samples were shipped for TCRbeta analysis as frozen whole blood, isolated PBMCs, or DNA extracted from either sample type. The specimen sequenced was peripheral blood. The V and J genes are TRBV7-8 and TRBJ2-7, and 7 bases in between align with TRBD1. The receptor was isolated from a man aged 50 to 59 with active COVID-19. The sequenced DNA is TGTGCCAGCAGCTTGGGACAGACTTACTCCTACGAGCAGTACTTC. This codes for CASSLGQTYSYEQYF.